The 29 T cell receptor beta chains below all came from one sample that was sequenced in a study of molecular identifiers for immune sequencing clone quantification. Each CDR3 protein gets one entry after TCRdb re-called the PCR reads with MiXCR. The sample yields some 590,000 distinct CDR3 sequences, 25% seen once. Source material: naive CD8+ T cells from blood, with Jurkat cell RNA spiked in. Regarding subset: FACS-sorted CD8+CD4-CCR7+CD45RA+ naive T cells. These receptors all come from a human donor in good health. Some libraries in this study had Jurkat cell RNA spiked in.

Comment on this clonotype: This sequence may be a read error, since a much larger clone differs from it by one base. The rearrangement joins TRBV6-2 or TRBV6-3 to TRBJ1-2, with unresolved D. The CDR3 is 13 residues long. Trimming cost V 7 bases and J 4 bases, with 13 bases left between them. CDR1 and CDR2 from the germline V gene are MNHEY and SVGEGT. CDR3 protein: CASNQTGSYGYTF. Here the CDR3 DNA reads TGTGCCAGCAATCAAACCGGCAGCTATGGCTACACCTTC.

Concerning this clonotype itself: A much larger clone is a single base away; this may be a read error. This chain uses TRBV4-1 with TRBJ2-1; unclear D gene. The CDR3 loop spans 14 amino acids. Looked up from germline, CDR1 is MGHRA and CDR2 is YSYEKL. The CDR3 DNA sequence: TGCGCCAGCGGCCAAGCTGGCCCGTGGGATGAGCAGTTCTTC. It translates to CASGQAGPWDEQFF.

This chain links TRBV12-3 or TRBV12-4 with TRBJ1-3; no definite D call. This CDR3 comprises 14 residues. V dropped 2 bases and J dropped 7 bases, with 12 bases sitting between them. The CDR3 DNA reads TGTGCCAGCAGTTTACTCCCTGGGTGGAACACCATATATTTT. Translated: CASSLLPGWNTIYF.

This clonotype has ten or more counts. The chain links TRBV6-2 or TRBV6-3 to TRBJ2-5; possible D gene TRBD2, 5 bases. The germline gives CDR1 MNHEY, CDR2 SVGEGT. Trimming took 0 bases from V and 3 from J, leaving 11 bases between them. This CDR3 has 15 residues. CDR3 sequence reads: CASSYSRTFEETQYF. The CDR3 nucleotides are TGTGCCAGCAGTTACTCGAGGACTTTCGAAGAGACCCAGTACTTC.

This clonotype was seen a handful of times. This chain connects TRBV27 to TRBJ2-3; 7 bases align to TRBD2. Germline CDR1 MNHEY, CDR2 SMNVEV (reference sequence). CDR3 length: 16 residues. The J segment lost 2 bases and the V segment lost 5 bases, leaving 10 bases of the junction unmatched. CDR3: CASSPGTTTYTDTQYF. The CDR3 DNA follows: TGTGCCAGCAGTCCCGGGACTACCACCTACACAGATACGCAGTATTTT.

This clonotype was detected ten times or more. The chain employs TRBV11-2 and TRBJ2-1; 9 nucleotides line up with TRBD1. Trimming removed 4 bases from V and 3 bases from J; junction bases left unmatched: 4. Germline loops: CDR1 SGHAT, CDR2 FQNNGV. This CDR3 spans 15 amino acids. The CDR3 reads CASSSGTGYYNEQFF. CDR3 bases: TGTGCCAGCAGCTCCGGGACAGGGTACTACAATGAGCAGTTCTTC.

This chain links TRBV6-5 with TRBJ2-2, with D unresolved. The V gene lost 4 bases and the J gene lost 4 bases, with 7 bases spanning the gap. This CDR3 comprises 13 residues. Germline CDR1 is MNHEY and CDR2 is SVGAGI. DNA for the CDR3: TGTGCCAGCAGTTGCACCGGCACCGGGGAGCTGTTTTTT. Translating it yields CASSCTGTGELFF.

The J gene is TRBJ1-1, the V gene TRBV20-1, with D uncertain. The V end lost 4 bases, the J end lost 5 bases, and 20 bases lay between the germline ends. The CDR3 has 15 residues. Germline lookup yields CDR1 DFQATT and CDR2 SNEGSKA (reference sequence). The chain's CDR3 is CSAKTPDWGGTEAFF. The DNA of the CDR3 is TGCAGTGCTAAAACCCCCGACTGGGGTGGGACTGAAGCTTTCTTT.

This clonotype was counted a few times. CDR3 residues: CSASTPGTSGSVYEQYF. CDR3 in DNA: TGCAGTGCTAGTACCCCCGGGACTAGCGGGAGTGTTTACGAGCAGTACTTC. This sequence joins TRBV20-1 and TRBJ2-7; 14 bases agree with TRBD2. The CDR3 contains 17 residues. CDR1 and CDR2 from the germline V gene are DFQATT and SNEGSKA (reference sequence). The V segment lost 3 bases and the J segment 4 bases; nucleotides outside the gene matches: 11.

Note on this clonotype: This clone may be a read error of a much larger clone one base away. The conserved closing phenylalanine or tryptophan is absent in this CDR3, likely reflecting a read error. This chain uses TRBV29-1 with TRBJ2-7; a weak D match, TRBD2 (6 bases). Germline loops: CDR1 SQVTM, CDR2 ANQGSEA. There are 13 residues in the CDR3. V lost 3 bases, J lost 3 bases, and 12 bases lay in between. The CDR3 DNA follows: TGCAGCGTTGAGGGGGGTTCCCACTACGAGCAGTACCTC. This codes for CSVEGGSHYEQYL.

The chain links TRBV19 to TRBJ1-1; D not resolved. V shed 3 bases and J shed 1 base, with 6 bases lying between them. CDR1 and CDR2 from the germline V gene are LNHDA and SQIVND (reference sequence). This CDR3 is built from 13 residues. CDR3 in DNA: TGTGCCAGTAGTATTCTGGGGAACACTGAAGCTTTCTTT. Translating gives CASSILGNTEAFF.

This clonotype was seen repeatedly, ten times or more. This chain links TRBV29-1 with TRBJ2-1; 13 bases are shared with TRBD2. Trimming at V came to 5 bases and at J to 7 bases, leaving 5 bases not matched to a gene. CDR1 and CDR2 (germline): SQVTM, ANQGSEA. The CDR3 covers 14 residues. As DNA, the CDR3 is TGCAGCGTTAAGACTAGCGGGGGGTTTAATGAGCAGTTCTTC. Its translation: CSVKTSGGFNEQFF.

The chain employs TRBV7-8 and TRBJ1-2; no firm D call. CDR1 is SGHVS, CDR2 FQNEAQ, per germline. Trimming shortened V by 1 base and J by 6 bases, and 18 bases separated the two germline ends. The CDR3 sequence is 16 residues long. The CDR3 reads CASSLELGMVHDGYTF. CDR3 DNA: TGTGCCAGCAGCTTAGAATTGGGGATGGTACATGATGGCTACACCTTC.

The CDR3 loop reads CASSLTTSVSRNEQFF. DNA for the CDR3: TGTGCCAGCAGCCTCACGACTAGCGTCTCGAGGAATGAGCAGTTCTTC. The chain couples TRBV13 to TRBJ2-1; 8 bases align to TRBD2. Germline CDR1 reads PRHDT; CDR2 reads FYEKMQ (reference sequence). J was trimmed by 7 bases and V by 5 bases; bases with no gene match: 13. CDR3 length equals 16 residues.

The chain has TRBV18 and TRBJ2-2, with 7 bases matching TRBD1. Germline CDR1 reads KGHSH; CDR2 reads LQKENI. With 5 bases clipped from V and 4 bases from J, the junction kept 10 bases outside the gene matches. The CDR3 consists of 16 residues. The CDR3 is CASSTPGGSSTGELFF. The CDR3 nucleotides read TGTGCCAGCTCAACTCCAGGGGGTTCGAGCACCGGGGAGCTGTTTTTT. The whole variable domain, remainder taken from reference TRBV18 and TRBJ2-2, is NAGVMQNPRHLVRRRGQEARLRCSPMKGHSHVYWYRQLPEEGLKFMVYLQKENIIDESGMPKERFSAEFPKEGPSILRIQQVVRGDSAAYFCASSTPGGSSTGELFFGEGSRLTVL.

A word on this clonotype: Germline and junction disagree at one end, which may indicate a read error. The chain employs TRBV7-9 and TRBJ2-7; TRBD1 might be the D (6 bases). This CDR3 contains 15 residues. Germline CDR1 SEHNR, CDR2 FQNEAQ (reference sequence). The CDR3 reads CASSLGQGTCYERYF. Here the CDR3 DNA reads TGTGCCAGCAGCTTGGGGCAGGGGACCTGCTACGAGCGGTACTTC.

The table lists this clonotype with many counts. The chain is built from TRBV30 and TRBJ2-3; 8 bases are a match to TRBD2. V was clipped by 2 bases and J by 0 bases; unmatched bases: 4. CDR1 is GTSNPN and CDR2 is SVGIG in the germline V gene (reference sequence). The CDR3 spans 15 residues. The chain's CDR3 is CAWSRGGSSTDTQYF. The CDR3 bases are TGTGCCTGGAGTCGGGGGGGGTCTAGCACAGATACGCAGTATTTT.

This clonotype was recorded once. Given a much more abundant clone one base away, this may be a read error. The chain has TRBV7-9 and TRBJ1-3; D ambiguous. CDR1 and CDR2 from the germline V gene are SEHNR and FQNEAQ (reference sequence). The CDR3 runs to 14 residues. CDR3 amino acids: CASSPRASGNPIYF. CDR3 DNA sequence: TGTGCCAGCAGCCCACGGGCCTCTGGAAACCCCATATATTTT. Full variable domain (remainder filled in from reference TRBV7-9 and TRBJ1-3): DTGVSQNPRHKITKRGQNVTFRCDPISEHNRLYWYRQTLGQGPEFLTYFQNEAQLEKSRLLSDRFSAERPKGSFSTLEIQRTEQGDSAMYLCASSPRASGNPIYFGEGSWLTVV.

Only a few counts were recorded for this clonotype. CDR3 DNA: TGTGCCAGCAGTTTCCCCGTGGGACAGGCGTGGACTGAAGCTTTCTTT. Translating it yields CASSFPVGQAWTEAFF. The chain links TRBV28 to TRBJ1-1; 8 bases are shared with TRBD1. From germline, CDR1 is MDHEN and CDR2 SYDVKM. CDR3 size: 16 residues. J lost 5 bases, V lost 3 bases, and 11 bases had no gene match.

This sequence joins TRBV29-1 and TRBJ2-7; 9 nucleotides match TRBD1. The germline gives CDR1 SQVTM, CDR2 ANQGSEA. This CDR3 contains 13 residues. The CDR3: CSCRTGASYEQYF. CDR3 DNA: TGCAGTTGTAGGACAGGGGCCAGTTACGAGCAGTACTTC.

The V gene is TRBV28, the J gene TRBJ2-3, with 9 positions matching TRBD1. The length of the CDR3 is 17 residues. Germline V CDR1 and CDR2: MDHEN, SYDVKM. Trimming removed 6 bases from V and 2 bases from J; junction bases left unmatched: 12. The CDR3 protein is CASRQYLGQGHTDTQYF. CDR3 DNA: TGTGCCAGCAGGCAATACCTAGGACAGGGGCACACAGATACGCAGTATTTT.

The chain recombines TRBV28 with TRBJ2-1; 14 bases are a match to TRBD2. This CDR3 is built from 16 residues. Losses at the gene ends were 5 bases for V and 8 bases for J; bases not matched to a gene: 8. The germline CDR1 and CDR2 sequences are MDHEN and SYDVKM. CDR3 nucleotides: TGTGCCAGCAGTGCACCGGGACTAGCGGGAGAGGATGAGCAGTTCTTC. As protein: CASSAPGLAGEDEQFF.

This clonotype was found a few times. The chain carries TRBV12-5 and TRBJ2-2; no reliable D call. V lost 3 bases and J lost 6, with 5 bases in between. CDR1 and CDR2 (germline): LGHNT, FRNRAP. The CDR3 runs 12 residues. This CDR3 reads CASGFSPGELFF. Here the CDR3 DNA reads TGTGCTAGTGGTTTCAGTCCCGGGGAGCTGTTTTTT.

Points on this clonotype: This may be a read error, as it is one base from a much larger clone. V and J are TRBV16 and TRBJ2-6; D not certain. The CDR3 is 15 amino acids. Germline V gene data show CDR1 as KGHSY and CDR2 as FQNENV. CDR3 sequence: CAGSQVTLTANVLTF. CDR3 bases: TGTGCCGGCAGCCAAGTCACATTAACGGCCAACGTCCTGACTTTC.

As concerns this clonotype: This may be a read error, as it is one base from a much larger clone. V usage is TRBV7-9 and J usage is TRBJ1-5; a possible D gene is TRBD1 (6 bases). The J call may be faulty, since TRBJ2-3 better matches the DNA end. The germline gives CDR1 SEHNR, CDR2 FQNEAQ (reference sequence). CDR3 length: 17 amino acids. CDR3 coding DNA: TGTGCCAGCAGCTTAGTTCAGGGGCCTTATAGCAATCAGCCCCAGTATTTT. As protein: CASSLVQGPYSNQPQYF.

On this clonotype: This clone may be a read error of a much larger clone one base away. The chain couples TRBV29-1 to TRBJ2-7; 9 positions agree with TRBD2. The CDR3 sequence is 15 residues long. Germline-derived CDR1 and CDR2 are SQVTM and ANQGSEA. For the CDR3, the DNA is TGCGGCGTTGAAGATTGGTCTAGCGGGAACTACGAGCAGTACTTC. This encodes CGVEDWSSGNYEQYF.

This clonotype was seen at least ten times. V usage is TRBV6-2 or TRBV6-3 and J usage is TRBJ1-5; D not certain. Trimming removed 6 bases at V and 8 bases at J, with 17 bases between. Per germline, CDR1 MNHEY and CDR2 SVGEGT. The CDR3 spans 14 residues. CDR3 in amino acids: CASSSATPWEPQHF. The DNA for the CDR3 is TGTGCCAGCAGCTCAGCCACCCCTTGGGAGCCCCAGCATTTT.

This clonotype was seen a few times. This chain connects TRBV12-3 or TRBV12-4 to TRBJ2-3; D perhaps matches TRBD1 (6 bases). The ends were cut back, 4 bases at V and 0 bases at J, with 11 bases in the middle. The CDR3 runs 15 residues. CDR3 coding DNA: TGTGCCAGCAGTTCCGGACAGATTAGCACAGATACGCAGTATTTT. Its protein product is CASSSGQISTDTQYF.

About this clonotype: This may come from a read error, since a much larger clone is one base off. The chain combines TRBV5-6 with TRBJ1-1; 9 bases map to TRBD1. The V and J ends lost 0 bases and 6 bases, in that order; junction bases with no gene match: 3. Germline CDR1 and CDR2: SGHDT and YYEEEE. This CDR3 is built from 14 residues. The CDR3, as DNA: TGTGCCAGCAGCTTGGGACAGGGGGTAGCTGAAGCTTTCTTT. This sequence encodes CASSLGQGVAEAFF.